This T cell receptor (beta chain) was identified during a study of regulatory T cells in long-lasting Graves disease. This clonotype was detected ten times or more. Arm-PCR of CDR3 regions and iRepertoire HTBI primers were the basis on which TCR beta libraries were built. TCRdb re-called the multiplex PCR reads with MiXCR, one entry per CDR3 protein. The sample gives hundreds of thousands of distinct CDR3 sequences, roughly 15% of which show up once; around 10% is in the top ten. Time point reported: newly diagnosed GD, antithyroid drugs for less than 3 months. Extracted PBMC RNA gave rise to the TCR library. The germline V gene encodes CDR1 SGHRS and CDR2 YFSETQ. V dropped 0 bases and J dropped 2 bases, with 9 bases sitting between them. CDR3 length: 14 amino acids. This sample was shared with a second study, whose subject was T cells in Graves' hyperthyroidism and ophthalmopathy.

The V and J genes are TRBV5-1 and TRBJ2-7, with unresolved D. Source: peripheral blood mononuclear cells (PBMCs), taken at new diagnosis, from a patient treated with antithyroid drugs. The sequence was obtained from a woman aged 25 to 39 with Graves disease. The CDR3 protein is CASSLESGTYEQYF. The CDR3 nucleotides are TGCGCCAGCAGCTTGGAGTCAGGAACCTACGAGCAGTACTTC.